This TCR beta chain was sequenced for a study of PD-L1 blockade in urothelial cancer. Trimming stripped 5 bases from V and 6 bases from J, with 16 bases between. The germline CDR1 and CDR2 sequences are MDHEN and SYDVKM. The CDR3 consists of 14 residues. Using immunoSEQ multiplex PCR, the repertoire was profiled, and TCRdb retains in-frame clones only, with some absent. Here the sample spans about 38,000 clones, around 90% being singletons. The V call is TRBV28, the J call TRBJ1-2; D gene unclear. The sequence was obtained from a man aged 70 or older with urothelial cancer. The specimen was PBMCs, collected around atezolizumab (anti-PD-L1) treatment. CDR3 sequence (DNA): TGTGCCAGCAGTCTCATTTCCGGGTCCGATGGCTACACCTTC. It specifies CASSLISGSDGYTF.